This entry lists 15 T cell receptor beta chains sequenced from one sample in a study of T cells in Graves' hyperthyroidism and ophthalmopathy. Amplification yielded TCR beta CDR3 regions, with RNA transcripts as the source. An initial round of RT-PCR targeting the TCR CDR3 relied on the HTBI primer set. TCRdb re-derived calls from the multiplex PCR reads in MiXCR, one entry per CDR3 protein. The sample consists of some 440,000 distinct CDR3 sequences, 15% to 18% of them appearing once. The sequencing input was blood. Source of these receptors: a woman between 18 and 29 years old with Graves' hyperthyroidism.

Concerning this clonotype: Being one base from a much bigger clone, this may be a read error. The chain couples TRBV30 to TRBJ1-6; D is uncertain. CDR1 is GTSNPN, CDR2 SVGIG, per germline (reference sequence). The CDR3 totals 12 residues. The ends were cut back, 2 bases at V and 9 bases at J, with 8 bases in the middle. The CDR3 DNA reads TGTGCCTGGAGTCGCCGGGGTTCACCCCTCCACTTT. It is translated as CAWSRRGSPLHF.

This clonotype was detected many times. The rearrangement joins TRBV6-2 or TRBV6-3 to TRBJ2-3, with 8 bases that match TRBD1. The germline V gene encodes CDR1 MNHEY and CDR2 SVGEGT. The CDR3 is made up of 15 amino acids. The junction had 12 bases not matched to a gene; V was cut back by 0 bases and J by 13 bases. The CDR3 protein is CASSYSNYDRDRKYF. CDR3 DNA: TGTGCCAGCAGTTACTCGAACTACGACAGGGACAGGAAGTATTTT.

The CDR3 spells CASSTRTGYTF. As DNA, the CDR3 is TGTGCCAGCAGTACCCGGACTGGCTACACCTTC. The chain combines TRBV6-2 or TRBV6-3 with TRBJ1-2, with D uncertain. This CDR3 is built from 11 residues. Trimming left V 5 bases short and J 7 bases short, with 8 bases between. Per germline, CDR1 MNHEY and CDR2 SVGEGT.

In regard to this clonotype: This may come from a read error, since a much larger clone is one base off. The gene calls are TRBV6-1 and TRBJ2-2; possible D gene TRBD2, 5 bases. The CDR3 runs to 15 residues. Germline V CDR1 and CDR2: MNHNS, SASEGT. The CDR3: CASSPGLGFTGELSF. Written as DNA, the CDR3 is TGTGCCAGCAGTCCCGGTCTGGGTTTCACCGGGGAGCTGTCTTTT.

The chain recombines TRBV4-1 with TRBJ2-2; D not certain. V was clipped by 3 bases and J by 0 bases, with 8 bases between them. The CDR3 extends over 15 amino acids. Per germline, CDR1 MGHRA and CDR2 YSYEKL. The CDR3 DNA is TGCGCCAGCAGCCACGGCTCCACGAACACCGGGGAGCTGTTTTTT. This gives the protein CASSHGSTNTGELFF.

The chain couples TRBV5-6 to TRBJ1-4; D gene unclear. Trimming removed 0 bases at V and 3 bases at J, with 9 bases between. The CDR3 is made up of 15 amino acids. Germline V gives CDR1 SGHDT, CDR2 YYEEEE. Here the CDR3 reads CASSLASGANEKLFF. The DNA of the CDR3 is TGTGCCAGCAGCTTGGCGTCAGGTGCTAATGAAAAACTGTTTTTT.

The table lists this clonotype with many counts. The chain recombines TRBV7-3 with TRBJ2-3; no clear D. Germline values: CDR1 SGHTA, CDR2 FQGTGA. The CDR3 covers 15 residues. V was pared by 1 base and J by 0 bases, with 8 bases between. The CDR3 sequence: CASSLRSGSTDTQYF. CDR3 bases: TGTGCCAGCAGCTTAAGGTCAGGTAGCACAGATACGCAGTATTTT.

About this clonotype itself: A single base separates this from a much larger clone, so it may be a read error. The rearrangement links TRBV5-1 to TRBJ1-4; no reliable D call. This CDR3 region has 14 residues. The germline V gene encodes CDR1 SGHRS and CDR2 YFSETQ. CDR3 nucleotide sequence: TGCGCCAGCAGCTTCGAAGGGAACAATGAAGAACTGTTTTTT. This translates into CASSFEGNNEELFF.

The table lists this clonotype with a few counts. This rearrangement joins TRBV7-8 to TRBJ1-1; D is perhaps TRBD1 (6 bases). This CDR3 region has 15 residues. Germline lookup yields CDR1 SGHVS and CDR2 FQNEAQ. V was trimmed by 3 bases and J by 5 bases, leaving 16 bases between them. The CDR3 loop is CASSLGGGALTEAFF. Here the CDR3 DNA reads TGTGCCAGCAGCTTGGGGGGGGGGGCGCTGACTGAAGCTTTCTTT. Variable domain in full (rest from reference TRBV7-8 and TRBJ1-1): GAGVSQSPRYKVAKRGQDVALRCDPISGHVSLFWYQQALGQGPEFLTYFQNEAQLDKSGLPSDRFFAERPEGSVSTLKIQRTQQEDSAVYLCASSLGGGALTEAFFGQGTRLTVV.

There are many counts of this clonotype. This may be a read error: a much more frequent sequence differs by one nucleotide. This chain joins TRBV10-3 and TRBJ1-1; D remains unclear. V was trimmed by 5 bases and J by 0 bases, leaving 4 bases between them. The CDR3 spans 12 residues. The germline V gene encodes CDR1 ENHRY and CDR2 SYGVKD. The CDR3 is CAISSVNTEAFF. CDR3 nucleotide sequence: TGTGCCATCAGTTCAGTGAACACTGAAGCTTTCTTT.

The genes are TRBV2 and TRBJ2-5, with D possibly being TRBD1 (5 bases). The CDR3 loop spans 14 amino acids. Germline-derived CDR1 and CDR2 are SNHLY and FYNNEI. Deletions cut 6 bases from V and 2 bases from J, with 13 bases between. For the CDR3, the DNA is TGTGCCAGCAGAGACAGTGTACTGCAAGAGACCCAGTACTTC. Translating gives CASRDSVLQETQYF.

The chain has TRBV27 and TRBJ2-7; 7 positions agree with TRBD2. Germline V lookup: CDR1 MNHEY, CDR2 SMNVEV (reference sequence). The CDR3 totals 14 residues. The J segment lost 6 bases and the V segment lost 0 bases, leaving 5 bases of the junction unmatched. Here the CDR3 DNA reads TGTGCCAGCAGTTTATCGTGGGAGGGGCGCGAGCAGTACTTC. Translating it yields CASSLSWEGREQYF.

The CDR3 reads CASGGGYGGAGTDTQYF. The DNA of the CDR3 is TGTGCCAGCGGGGGGGGGTATGGGGGGGCCGGCACAGATACGCAGTATTTT. The chain has TRBV12-3 or TRBV12-4 and TRBJ2-3, with D possibly matching TRBD2 (7 bases). This CDR3 region has 17 residues. Trimming left V 8 bases short and J 1 base short, with 22 bases between.

This clonotype has a count of ten or more. The V and J genes are TRBV13 and TRBJ2-1, with TRBD1 matching 8 bases. There are 17 residues in the CDR3. Unmatched junction bases numbered 13, after V lost 1 base and J lost 8 bases. Germline values: CDR1 PRHDT, CDR2 FYEKMQ (reference sequence). This chain's CDR3 is CASSLASKPDRGYEQFF. The CDR3 DNA is TGTGCCAGCAGCTTAGCCTCGAAACCCGACAGGGGCTATGAGCAGTTCTTC.

This chain joins TRBV5-1 and TRBJ1-4; D ambiguous. The CDR3 is made up of 14 amino acids. Germline V CDR1 and CDR2: SGHRS, YFSETQ. Trimming stripped 0 bases from V and 3 bases from J, with 6 bases between. The CDR3 DNA follows: TGCGCCAGCAGCTTGGGGACCCCTAATGAAAAACTGTTTTTT. Protein product: CASSLGTPNEKLFF.